Listed here are 6 T cell receptor beta chains from one sample, sequenced in a study of esophageal squamous cell carcinoma under preoperative chemotherapy. TCRdb re-called the PCR reads through MiXCR, storing one row per CDR3 protein. The sample contains roughly 30,000 distinct CDR3 sequences, 40% to 60% of which appear only once. The time point is: before preoperative PTX-NDP chemotherapy. The sample was collected from a patient given preoperative chemotherapy. Receptors originate from a human donor with esophageal squamous cell carcinoma. The donor label of this sample is uncertain.

This clonotype turned up a few times. The chain has TRBV6-1 and TRBJ2-1; D is perhaps TRBD2 (5 bases). This CDR3 is 11 amino acids long. Germline V lookup: CDR1 MNHNS, CDR2 SASEGT. V lost 10 bases and J 8 bases, leaving 12 bases between the germline ends. This CDR3 reads CATKPADEQFF. Written as DNA, the CDR3 is TGTGCCACCAAGCCAGCGGATGAGCAGTTCTTC.

This clonotype was observed many times. This sequence joins TRBV11-2 and TRBJ2-1; TRBD2 matches at 10 bases. The germline CDR1 and CDR2 sequences are SGHAT and FQNNGV. The CDR3 totals 17 residues. Unmatched junction bases numbered 8, after V lost 0 bases and J lost 6 bases. The CDR3: CASSLDRGTSGINEQFF. The CDR3 DNA sequence: TGTGCCAGCAGCTTAGATCGAGGAACTAGCGGGATCAATGAGCAGTTCTTC.

The chain has TRBV7-2 and TRBJ2-5, with D possibly TRBD2 on 6 matching bases. The end of the DNA aligns better with TRBJ2-7, so the J call may be wrong. This CDR3 has 14 residues. Germline assignment: CDR1 SGHTA and CDR2 FQGNSA. The CDR3 loop is CASSFRTNSYEQYF. In DNA, the CDR3 is TGTGCCAGCAGCTTCCGGACTAACTCCTACGAGCAGTACTTC.

This clonotype has at least ten counts. Just one base apart from a much larger clone, this may be a read error. CDR3: CASVKAGGQETQFF. The CDR3 DNA reads as TGTGCCAGCGTCAAAGCGGGAGGGCAAGAGACCCAGTTCTTC. The chain joins TRBV7-2 to TRBJ2-1, with 10 bases matching TRBD2. This CDR3 region has 14 residues. Germline CDR1 is SGHTA and CDR2 is FQGNSA. V lost 8 bases to trimming and J lost 13 bases; unmatched junction nucleotides: 14. Using reference TRBV7-2 and TRBJ2-1 for the parts outside the CDR3, the full variable domain is GAGVSQSPSNKVTEKGKDVELRCDPISGHTALYWYRQSLGQGLEFLIYFQGNSAPDKSGLPSDRFSAERTGGSVSTLTIQRTQQEDSAVYLCASVKAGGQETQFFGPGTRLTVL.

This chain uses TRBV15 with TRBJ2-3, with 8 bases that match TRBD1. Germline-derived CDR1 and CDR2 are LNHNV and YYDKDF (reference sequence). The J segment lost 1 base and the V segment lost 2 bases, leaving 5 bases of the junction unmatched. The length of the CDR3 is 16 residues. This CDR3 reads CATSRLTGVGTDTQYF. CDR3 nucleotides: TGTGCCACCAGCAGACTGACAGGGGTAGGCACAGATACGCAGTATTTT.

This clonotype was found a few times. The V gene is TRBV7-3, the J gene TRBJ2-1; 8 bases are shared with TRBD2. The length of the CDR3 is 15 residues. Losses at the gene ends were 0 bases for V and 7 bases for J; bases not matched to a gene: 5. Germline V gene lookup returns CDR1 SGHTA and CDR2 FQGTGA. The CDR3 loop reads CASSLTGGAENEQFF. In DNA, the CDR3 is TGTGCCAGCAGCTTAACCGGGGGGGCGGAGAATGAGCAGTTCTTC.